Listed here are 10 T cell receptor beta chains from one sample, sequenced in a study of shared clonotypes between healthy human individuals. Here immunoSEQ multiplex PCR was the method, and the copy in TCRdb shows in-frame clones only, minus some. The table has 2 million to 3 million clones, under 95% seen once; the top ten hold around 0.37%. Input material: naive CD4+ T cells from PBMCs. The subset denotes: CD45RA+ positively selected. Source of these receptors: a man aged 18 to 29 in good health. Some clones in this sample may be carry-over from other donors' samples.

This chain uses TRBV11-2 with TRBJ2-3; D is unresolved. CDR1 and CDR2 (germline): SGHAT, FQNNGV. The CDR3 has 11 residues. The V end lost 4 bases, the J end lost 9 bases, and 8 bases lay between the germline ends. CDR3 coding DNA: TGTGCCAGCAGCTCCCAAATAACGCAGTATTTT. It is translated as CASSSQITQYF.

The chain is built from TRBV27 and TRBJ2-1, with D unresolved. Germline values: CDR1 MNHEY, CDR2 SMNVEV (reference sequence). Between the trimmed V and J ends, which lost 0 bases and 0 bases, there was a span of 9 bases. This CDR3 has 16 amino acids. The CDR3 DNA reads TGTGCCAGCAGTTTATCAGTAGGGCTCTCCTACAATGAGCAGTTCTTC. This translates into CASSLSVGLSYNEQFF.

This sequence joins TRBV29-1 and TRBJ1-2; D is unresolved. The length of the CDR3 is 15 residues. V shed 1 base and J shed 8 bases, with 20 bases lying between them. Germline CDR1 is SQVTM and CDR2 is ANQGSEA. The CDR3 loop reads CSVEGSAPVRGGYTF. CDR3 DNA: TGCAGCGTTGAAGGTTCAGCGCCGGTGCGGGGAGGCTACACCTTC.

V usage is TRBV5-5 and J usage is TRBJ2-7; D is ambiguous. This CDR3 spans 15 amino acids. Trimming cost V 0 bases and J 6 bases, with 16 bases left between them. Germline assignment: CDR1 SGHKS and CDR2 YYEKEE (reference sequence). As DNA, the CDR3 is TGTGCCAGCAGCTTGGATGGGGTAGTTGGGCGCGAGCAGTACTTC. The encoded protein is CASSLDGVVGREQYF. Supplemented by reference TRBV5-5 and TRBJ2-7, the full variable domain reads DAGVTQSPTHLIKTRGQQVTLRCSPISGHKSVSWYQQVLGQGPQFIFQYYEKEERGRGNFPDRFSARQFPNYSSELNVNALLLGDSALYLCASSLDGVVGREQYFGPGTRLTVT.

The rearrangement joins TRBV28 to TRBJ2-5; 11 bases match TRBD2. Germline assignment: CDR1 MDHEN and CDR2 SYDVKM. CDR3 length equals 20 residues. Trimming at V came to 3 bases and at J to 1 base, leaving 16 bases not matched to a gene. The CDR3 nucleotides are TGTGCCAGCAGTTTCCCCACTAGCGGGAGCACAAGATCGGGCCAAGAGACCCAGTACTTC. Amino acids: CASSFPTSGSTRSGQETQYF.

Concerning this clone itself: Other DNA sequences in the sample encode the same CDR3. The genes are TRBV10-3 and TRBJ2-2; no firm D call. V lost 0 bases to trimming and J lost 7 bases, with 3 bases between them. This CDR3 is 12 amino acids long. The germline V gene encodes CDR1 ENHRY and CDR2 SYGVKD. CDR3 region: CAISESGGELFF. The DNA of the CDR3 is TGTGCCATCAGTGAGTCCGGCGGGGAGCTGTTTTTT.

This clone was found a few times. The V call is TRBV30, the J call TRBJ1-1, with D maybe TRBD1 (6 bases). Germline V lookup: CDR1 GTSNPN, CDR2 SVGIG (reference sequence). Trimming cost V 0 bases and J 11 bases, with 22 bases left between them. This CDR3 has 15 residues. The CDR3 DNA is TGTGCCTGGAGTGTCCAGTTAACAGGGAACGGGCTTGCTTTCTTT. This translates into CAWSVQLTGNGLAFF.

The J gene is TRBJ1-5, the V gene TRBV28; 8 nucleotides match TRBD1. The V segment lost 5 bases and the J segment 4 bases; nucleotides outside the gene matches: 10. CDR3 length: 16 amino acids. Germline CDR1 is MDHEN and CDR2 is SYDVKM. CDR3 bases: TGTGCCAGCAGTCCCCATCCGACAGGGGTGAATCAGCCCCAGCATTTT. Translation gives CASSPHPTGVNQPQHF.

Here the CDR3 reads CASRLDTNTEAFF. CDR3 nucleotides: TGTGCCAGCAGATTGGACACGAACACTGAAGCTTTCTTT. The chain couples TRBV7-2 to TRBJ1-1; D may be TRBD1 (5 bases). The germline V and J ends were trimmed by 6 bases and 1 base, with 9 bases remaining between them. CDR1 SGHTA and CDR2 FQGNSA come from the germline V gene. The CDR3 totals 13 residues.

This chain uses TRBV18 with TRBJ2-7; the D is unclear. V dropped 6 bases and J dropped 7 bases, with 13 bases sitting between them. The CDR3 totals 12 residues. Germline CDR1 KGHSH, CDR2 LQKENI. The CDR3 region has the DNA TGTGCCAGCTCGCCCACGTCCCCAGAGCAGTACTTC. This encodes CASSPTSPEQYF. Variable domain in full (rest from reference TRBV18 and TRBJ2-7): NAGVMQNPRHLVRRRGQEARLRCSPMKGHSHVYWYRQLPEEGLKFMVYLQKENIIDESGMPKERFSAEFPKEGPSILRIQQVVRGDSAAYFCASSPTSPEQYFGPGTRLTVT.